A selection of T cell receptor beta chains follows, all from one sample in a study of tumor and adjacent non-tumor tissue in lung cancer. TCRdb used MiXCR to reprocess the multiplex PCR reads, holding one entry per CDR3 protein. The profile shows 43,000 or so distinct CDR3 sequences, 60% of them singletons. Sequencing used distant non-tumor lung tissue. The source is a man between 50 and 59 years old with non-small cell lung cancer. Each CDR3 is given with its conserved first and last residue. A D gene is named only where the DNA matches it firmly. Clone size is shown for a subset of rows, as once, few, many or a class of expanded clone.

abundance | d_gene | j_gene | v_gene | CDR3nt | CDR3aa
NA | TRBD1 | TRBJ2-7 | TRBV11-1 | TGTTCCAGCAGTCAGGACAGGGGCTTACCCTACAAGCAGTACTTC | CSSSQDRGLPYKQYF
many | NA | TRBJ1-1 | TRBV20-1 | TGCAGTGTAGGGCAGTCGAACACTGAAGCTTTCTTT | CSVGQSNTEAFF
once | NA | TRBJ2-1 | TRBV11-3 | TGTGCCAGCAGCCTCGAAGGGCCGTCCCGCAATGATCAGTTCTTC | CASSLEGPSRNDQFF
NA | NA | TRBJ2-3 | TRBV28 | TGTGCCAGCAGTTTAGGCAAGCTGTCCACAGATACGCAGTATTTT | CASSLGKLSTDTQYF
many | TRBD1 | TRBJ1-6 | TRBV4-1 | TGCGCCAGCAGCCAAGGAGGGACAGGGGGAAGTTCACCCCTCCACTTT | CASSQGGTGGSSPLHF
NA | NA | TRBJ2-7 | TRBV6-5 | TGTGCCAGCAGGTACTCTGCTGGTACCGGGACACGGGGCTACGAGCAGTACTTC | CASRYSAGTGTRGYEQYF
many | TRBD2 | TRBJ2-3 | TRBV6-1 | TGTGCCAGCAGTGAACTAGCGGGGGGCCGGGATACGCAGTATTTT | CASSELAGGRDTQYF
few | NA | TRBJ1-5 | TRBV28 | TGTGCCAGCAGTTTGGGGCAGCATCAGCCCCAGCATTTT | CASSLGQHQPQHF
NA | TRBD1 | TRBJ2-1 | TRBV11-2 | TGTGCCAGTAGCTTGTGGGACAGTAGTTACAATGAGCAGTTCTTC | CASSLWDSSYNEQFF
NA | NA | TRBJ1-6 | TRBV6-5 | TGTGCCAGCACTACCTCGACCGAGGGTGGTTCACCCTTCCACTTT | CASTTSTEGGSPFHF
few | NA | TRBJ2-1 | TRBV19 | TGTGCCACAGTTGGGGGAACGTACAATGAGCAGTTCTTC | CATVGGTYNEQFF
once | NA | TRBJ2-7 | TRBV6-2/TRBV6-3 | TGTGCTAGCAGACGAGACTGGGCCTACGAGCAGTACTTC | CASRRDWAYEQYF
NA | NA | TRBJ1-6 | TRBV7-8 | TGTGCCAGCAGCTTGGGGCAGAATTCCTCCCTCCACTTT | CASSLGQNSSLHF
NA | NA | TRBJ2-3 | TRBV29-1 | TGCAACGCCATACCTAGCACAGATACGCAGTATTTT | CNAIPSTDTQYF
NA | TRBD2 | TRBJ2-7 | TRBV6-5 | TGTGCCAGCAGTCTAACTGCGGGGGGTAGTTCCCACGAGCAGTACTTC | CASSLTAGGSSHEQYF
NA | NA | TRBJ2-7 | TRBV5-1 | TGCGCCAGCAGCTTGAGGCAGGGAGCGAACCAGCAGTACTTC | CASSLRQGANQQYF
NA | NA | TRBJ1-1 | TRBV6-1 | TGTGCCAGTGAGGGAAGGCTAGGGAACTCTGAAGCTTTCTTT | CASEGRLGNSEAFF
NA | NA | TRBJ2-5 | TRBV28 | TGTGCCAGCAGCATGACAACCAACAAGGAAGGCCAAGAGACCCAGTACTTC | CASSMTTNKEGQETQYF
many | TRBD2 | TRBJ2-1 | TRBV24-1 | TGTGCCACCAGTGACCGGACTAGCGGGAGGGATGAGCAGTTCTTC | CATSDRTSGRDEQFF
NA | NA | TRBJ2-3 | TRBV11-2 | TGTGCCAGCAGCTCCATATTGCCCACAGATACGCACTATTTT | CASSSILPTDTHYF
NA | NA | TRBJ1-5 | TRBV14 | TGTGCCAGCAGGTACAGGAACACAGATACGCAGCATTTT | CASRYRNTDTQHF
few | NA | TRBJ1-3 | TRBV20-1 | TGCAATGCTAGTTTTTCGGCTTCTGGAAACACCATATATTTT | CNASFSASGNTIYF
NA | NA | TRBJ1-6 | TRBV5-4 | TGTACCAGCAGCACGCAGGGTCAAGGGGAATCACCGCTCCACTTT | CTSSTQGQGESPLHF
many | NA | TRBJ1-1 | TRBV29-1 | TGCAGCGTTGAAAGATCCATGAACACTGAAGCTTTCTTT | CSVERSMNTEAFF
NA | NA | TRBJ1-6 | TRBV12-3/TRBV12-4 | TGTGCCAGCAGCTTACCAAGTTCACCCCTCCACTTT | CASSLPSSPLHF
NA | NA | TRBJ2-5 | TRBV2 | TGTGCCAGCGGTGAGGGCGGAAACCAAGAGACCCAGTACTTC | CASGEGGNQETQYF